These 17 T cell receptor beta chains came from one sample sequenced in a study of regulatory dendritic cells for organ transplantation. Their antigen targets remain unknown. Sorted T cells were CFSE-labeled and cultured 4 to 5 days with allogeneic regulatory or mature dendritic cells at 1:10. Only in-frame clones appear in the TCRdb table, and some are missing; sequencing was by immunoSEQ multiplex PCR. The sample yields approximately 11,000 clones, 60% to 75% seen once. Specimen: memory CD4+ T cells from blood cultured with regulatory dendritic cells. Noted subset: CD45RO+ memory T cells. The receptor set was obtained from a human donor in good health.

This clone has a handful of counts. The chain joins TRBV6-6 to TRBJ1-1; 7 nucleotides align to TRBD1. Germline loops: CDR1 MNHNY, CDR2 SVGAGI (reference sequence). CDR3 length equals 14 residues. V dropped 0 bases and J dropped 6; count of bases not matched to a gene: 4. CDR3 sequence (DNA): TGTGCCAGCAGTTACTCGAGGGGGCGAGCTGAAGCTTTCTTT. Amino acids: CASSYSRGRAEAFF.

The chain links TRBV7-2 to TRBJ2-7; D may be TRBD2 (6 bases). Trimming left V 3 bases short and J 0 bases short, with 12 bases between. The V gene's germline CDR1 is SGHTA and CDR2 FQGNSA. The CDR3 length is 15 residues. The DNA for the CDR3 is TGTGCCAGCAGCTTCGGAACTAGCTCCTCCTACGAGCAGTACTTC. Amino acid sequence: CASSFGTSSSYEQYF. Supplemented by reference TRBV7-2 and TRBJ2-7, the full variable domain reads GAGVSQSPSNKVTEKGKDVELRCDPISGHTALYWYRQSLGQGLEFLIYFQGNSAPDKSGLPSDRFSAERTGGSVSTLTIQRTQQEDSAVYLCASSFGTSSSYEQYFGPGTRLTVT.

The chain is built from TRBV9 and TRBJ2-7; weak D call: TRBD2 (5 bases). V lost 0 bases and J 3 bases, leaving 13 bases between the germline ends. There are 15 residues in the CDR3. Germline CDR1 and CDR2: SGDLS and YYNGEE. In nucleotides, the CDR3 is TGTGCCAGCAGCGTAGCGGTCGAAGGGAGCTACGAGCAGTACTTC. Protein sequence: CASSVAVEGSYEQYF.

The V call is TRBV5-1, the J call TRBJ2-7; no clear D. This CDR3 comprises 8 residues. Germline V gene sequence: CDR1 SGHRS, CDR2 YFSETQ. Written as DNA, the CDR3 is TGCGCCAGCAGCTTGGCCGGTGTC. This gives the protein CASSLAGV.

CDR3: CASSRDSYEQYF. CDR3 nucleotides: TGTGCCAGCAGCCGGGACTCCTACGAGCAGTACTTC. The chain joins TRBV5-8 to TRBJ2-7, with D maybe TRBD2 (5 bases). This CDR3 is 12 amino acids long. The germline V and J ends were trimmed by 4 bases and 0 bases, with 5 bases remaining between them. The germline V gene encodes CDR1 SGHTS and CDR2 YDEGEE.

This rearrangement joins TRBV4-1 to TRBJ1-5; unclear D gene. The V end lost 5 bases, the J end lost 5 bases, and 10 bases lay between the germline ends. This CDR3 spans 13 amino acids. The V gene's germline CDR1 is MGHRA and CDR2 YSYEKL. In DNA, the CDR3 is TGCGCCAGCAGCAGCCAAGTGGATCAGCCCCAGCATTTT. It specifies CASSSQVDQPQHF.

The chain joins TRBV5-1 to TRBJ1-6, with a tentative D call TRBD1 (6 bases). V was clipped by 0 bases and J by 7 bases, with 11 bases between them. The CDR3 consists of 15 residues. Germline loops: CDR1 SGHRS, CDR2 YFSETQ. The DNA for the CDR3 is TGCGCCAGCAGCTTGGACGGACAGATCAATTCACCCCTCCACTTT. As protein: CASSLDGQINSPLHF.

This chain links TRBV13 with TRBJ1-6, with D perhaps TRBD1 (5 bases). This CDR3 comprises 14 residues. CDR1 and CDR2 (germline): PRHDT, FYEKMQ (reference sequence). The germline V and J ends were trimmed by 7 bases and 9 bases, with 16 bases remaining between them. The CDR3 DNA reads as TGTGCCAGCAACGTACGGACTAGGGGTTCACCCCTCCACTTT. Protein product: CASNVRTRGSPLHF. Together with reference TRBV13 and TRBJ1-6, the CDR3 gives the full variable domain: AAGVIQSPRHLIKEKRETATLKCYPIPRHDTVYWYQQGPGQDPQFLISFYEKMQSDKGSIPDRFSAQQFSDYHSELNMSSLELGDSALYFCASNVRTRGSPLHFGNGTRLTVT.

This clone showed up just a few times. The V and J genes are TRBV18 and TRBJ2-7, with 11 bases fitting TRBD2. The V gene end was trimmed by 6 bases and the J gene end by 5 bases; junction bases not matched to a gene: 6. Germline loops: CDR1 KGHSH, CDR2 LQKENI. The CDR3 has 14 amino acids. DNA for the CDR3: TGTGCCAGCTCTACTAGCGGGGGTGTCCACGAGCAGTACTTC. Translating it yields CASSTSGGVHEQYF.

This chain uses TRBV10-2 with TRBJ2-2, with TRBD1 identical over 11 bases. The V and J ends lost 6 bases and 5 bases, in that order; junction bases with no gene match: 5. This CDR3 region has 15 residues. Germline V gives CDR1 WSHSY, CDR2 SAAADI. The CDR3 here is CASRDRGRRTGELFF. The CDR3 DNA follows: TGCGCCAGCAGGGACAGGGGGCGGAGGACCGGGGAGCTGTTTTTT.

The chain joins TRBV7-2 to TRBJ2-3; D perhaps matches TRBD1 (6 bases). Trimming pared 4 bases from V and 2 bases from J, leaving 16 bases between. The CDR3 extends over 16 amino acids. Germline assignment: CDR1 SGHTA and CDR2 FQGNSA. CDR3 nucleotides: TGTGCCAGCAGCTCCCGGAGAGGGGGATACACAGATACGCAGTATTTT. Amino acid sequence: CASSSRRGGYTDTQYF.

The J gene is TRBJ1-4, the V gene TRBV4-2; TRBD1 aligns across 7 bases. CDR3 size: 17 residues. Germline V CDR1 and CDR2: LGHNA, YNFKEQ. Trimming took 1 base from V and 2 from J; bases not matched to a gene: 7. In nucleotides, the CDR3 is TGTGCCAGCAGCCAAGCGTCGAGGGGGCGGACTAATGAAAAACTGTTTTTT. Its protein is CASSQASRGRTNEKLFF.

J is TRBJ1-3 and V is TRBV5-4; tentatively, D is TRBD1 (6 bases). Trimming pared 1 base from V and 1 base from J, leaving 12 bases between. Germline V lookup: CDR1 SGHNT, CDR2 YYREEE (reference sequence). This CDR3 has 16 amino acids. In DNA form, the CDR3 reads TGTGCCAGCAGCTTGAAACAGGGAGCATCTGGAAACACCATATATTTT. Residues: CASSLKQGASGNTIYF. The full variable domain, completed using reference TRBV5-4 and TRBJ1-3, is ETGVTQSPTHLIKTRGQQVTLRCSSQSGHNTVSWYQQALGQGPQFIFQYYREEENGRGNFPPRFSGLQFPNYSSELNVNALELDDSALYLCASSLKQGASGNTIYFGEGSWLTVV.

The chain links TRBV11-2 to TRBJ2-3; TRBD2 is a possible D gene (6 bases). Between the trimmed V and J ends, which lost 3 bases and 2 bases, there was a span of 18 bases. Germline lookup yields CDR1 SGHAT and CDR2 FQNNGV. CDR3 size: 17 residues. As DNA, the CDR3 is TGTGCCAGCAGCTTCGGTAGCGGCAAAGTCATCACAGATACGCAGTATTTT. Protein sequence: CASSFGSGKVITDTQYF.

This chain uses TRBV9 with TRBJ1-3; a weak D match, TRBD1 (5 bases). Germline CDR1 reads SGDLS; CDR2 reads YYNGEE. V was cut by 0 bases and J by 6 bases, with 13 bases left in between. The CDR3 length is 15 residues. Here the CDR3 DNA reads TGTGCCAGCAGCGTAGCCCCGGGGGGGGAAAACACCATATATTTT. It encodes CASSVAPGGENTIYF.

The V call is TRBV2, the J call TRBJ2-7; 8 bases map to TRBD1. Germline CDR1 is SNHLY and CDR2 is FYNNEI. The CDR3 is 14 residues long. Unmatched junction bases numbered 9, after V lost 9 bases and J lost 2 bases. In nucleotides, the CDR3 is TGTGCCAGGCAACAGACAGGGGCGCCCTACGAGCAGTACTTC. Its protein product is CARQQTGAPYEQYF.

The chain has TRBV5-6 and TRBJ2-5; TRBD1 might be the D (6 bases). Trimming shortened V by 4 bases and J by 3 bases, and 13 bases separated the two germline ends. The CDR3 sequence is 14 residues long. Germline assignment: CDR1 SGHDT and CDR2 YYEEEE. The CDR3: CASSGLQGEETQYF. The CDR3 coding sequence is TGTGCCAGCAGCGGATTACAGGGAGAAGAGACCCAGTACTTC.